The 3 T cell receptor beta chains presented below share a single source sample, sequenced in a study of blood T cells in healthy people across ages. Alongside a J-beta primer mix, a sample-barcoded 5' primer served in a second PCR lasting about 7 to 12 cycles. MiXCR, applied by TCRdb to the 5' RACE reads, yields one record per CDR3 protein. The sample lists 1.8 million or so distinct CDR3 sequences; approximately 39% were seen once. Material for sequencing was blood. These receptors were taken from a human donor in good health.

CDR3 in amino acids: CSARASAGDNEQFF. The CDR3 bases are TGCAGTGCTAGAGCCTCAGCGGGGGACAATGAGCAGTTCTTC. The gene calls are TRBV20-1 and TRBJ2-1; 8 bases line up with TRBD2. The J segment lost 5 bases and the V segment lost 1 base, leaving 4 bases of the junction unmatched. CDR1 is DFQATT, CDR2 SNEGSKA, per germline (reference sequence). The CDR3 length is 14 residues.

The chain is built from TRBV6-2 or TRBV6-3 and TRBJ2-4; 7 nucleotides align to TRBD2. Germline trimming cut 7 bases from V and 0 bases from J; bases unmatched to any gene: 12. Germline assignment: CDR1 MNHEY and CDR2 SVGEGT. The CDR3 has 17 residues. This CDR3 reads CASKKIAGERAKNIQYF. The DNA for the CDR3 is TGTGCCAGCAAGAAGATCGCGGGGGAGCGAGCCAAAAACATTCAGTACTTC.

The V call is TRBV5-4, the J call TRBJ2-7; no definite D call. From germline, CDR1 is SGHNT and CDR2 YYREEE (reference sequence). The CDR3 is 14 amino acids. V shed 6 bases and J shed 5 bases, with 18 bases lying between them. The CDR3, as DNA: TGTGCCAGCACCCCCGCCCTGGGTCGAGACGAGCAGTACTTC. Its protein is CASTPALGRDEQYF.